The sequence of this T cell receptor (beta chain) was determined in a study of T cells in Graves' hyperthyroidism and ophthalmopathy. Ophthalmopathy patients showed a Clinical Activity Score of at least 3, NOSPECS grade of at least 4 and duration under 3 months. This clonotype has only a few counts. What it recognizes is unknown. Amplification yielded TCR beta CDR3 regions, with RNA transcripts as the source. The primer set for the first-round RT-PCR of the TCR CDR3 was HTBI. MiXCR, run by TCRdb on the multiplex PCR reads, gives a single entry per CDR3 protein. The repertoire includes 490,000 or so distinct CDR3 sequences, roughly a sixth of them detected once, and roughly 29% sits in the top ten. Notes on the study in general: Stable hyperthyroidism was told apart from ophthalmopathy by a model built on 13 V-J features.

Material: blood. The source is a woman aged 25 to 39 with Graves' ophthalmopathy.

The CDR3 spells CASSVVRGAGQNEQFF. The CDR3 nucleotides read TGTGCCAGCAGCGTAGTTAGGGGTGCTGGGCAGAATGAGCAGTTCTTC. The J gene is TRBJ2-1, the V gene TRBV5-4; tentative D call: TRBD1 (5 bases). The germline V and J ends were trimmed by 4 bases and 7 bases, with 21 bases remaining between them. The CDR3 sequence is 16 residues long. CDR1 is SGHNT, CDR2 YYREEE, per germline (reference sequence). Looking up the rest from reference TRBV5-4 and TRBJ2-1 gives the full variable domain: ETGVTQSPTHLIKTRGQQVTLRCSSQSGHNTVSWYQQALGQGPQFIFQYYREEENGRGNFPPRFSGLQFPNYSSELNVNALELDDSALYLCASSVVRGAGQNEQFFGPGTRLTVL.